Sequencing of this T cell receptor beta chain was carried out in a study of blood T cell repertoires in COVID-19. Study information: The United States, Italy and Spain provided the acute and convalescent COVID-19 samples. Nucleic acid was either cDNA or gDNA, and it came from T cells, B-cell-depleted T cells, or PBMCs.

This clone has a single count. The CDR3 is 14 residues long. V gave up 2 bases and J gave up 9 bases; unmatched junction bases: 5. Germline CDR1 SGHRS, CDR2 YFSETQ. As handled by the study authors: From reference gene primer amplification, estimates of nucleated cell counts were derived. The protocol was immunoSEQ multiplex PCR, while the TCRdb copy is restricted to in-frame clones and leaves out a portion. The DNA gave D and trimming, while V, J and clone size come from that table. The top ten hold 3% to 4.5% of the sample, which has roughly 160,000 clones, about nine tenths seen once. The rearrangement joins TRBV5-1 to TRBJ2-7, with TRBD2 identical over 13 bases. Sequencing was performed on peripheral blood. The source is a woman aged 55-75 years who had recovered from COVID-19. The CDR3, as DNA: TGCGCCAGCAGCTTTGGGACTAGCGGGGTACGGCAGTACTTC. Protein product: CASSFGTSGVRQYF.